This T cell receptor beta chain stems from a study of shared clonotypes between healthy human individuals. With ten immunoSEQ deep assay plates, unsorted PBMC DNA underwent sequencing. Generated by immunoSEQ multiplex PCR, the TCRdb table keeps only in-frame clones and is missing some. This sample carries fewer than 550,000 clones, around 79% of them seen once, and the ten largest clones take around 13%. The CDR3 consists of 13 residues. Between the trimmed V and J ends, which lost 4 bases and 3 bases, there was a span of 7 bases. Germline CDR1 reads SGHRS; CDR2 reads YFSETQ. The receptor was derived from a woman in her forties in good health. Some clones in this sample may be carry-over from other donors' samples. Sequencing used PBMCs. The genes are TRBV5-1 and TRBJ1-4; no reliable D call. CDR3 DNA: TGCGCCAGCAGCCTAACCCCTAATGAAAAACTGTTTTTT. Translated: CASSLTPNEKLFF. Filled out from reference TRBV5-1 and TRBJ1-4, the complete variable domain reads KAGVTQTPRYLIKTRGQQVTLSCSPISGHRSVSWYQQTPGQGLQFLFEYFSETQRNKGNFPGRFSGRQFSNSRSEMNVSTLELGDSALYLCASSLTPNEKLFFGSGTQLSVL.